The 9 T cell receptor beta chains presented below share a single source sample, sequenced in a study of tumor-infiltrating lymphocytes in primary liver carcinoma (dated by TCRdb to 2016 to 2017). Sequencer: Illumina HiSeq 2500. TCRbeta-specific cDNA was reverse-transcribed from 500 ng total RNA using a constant-region primer and ProtoScript II reverse transcriptase. TCRbeta libraries were built with three nested multiplex PCR rounds, a slightly modified ARM-PCR procedure. Multiplex TRBV1-TRBV30 forward primers and a Cbeta reverse primer were used in the first two PCR rounds, each of which was run for around 9 cycles. The public reads were reprocessed in TCRdb via fastp at Q25 and MiXCR, keeping in-frame beta chains. Merged by CDR3 protein, the rows form single entries marked with the most common genes and DNA. The sample yields 300,000 to 350,000 distinct CDR3 sequences; around 50% were counted once. The leading ten clones occupy approximately 17% of the sample.

TRIzol reagent was used to extract blood RNA from unsorted whole blood, while the DNeasy Blood & Tissue kit provided the germline DNA. The sequencing input was peripheral blood. The receptor set was obtained from a woman aged 30 to 39 with primary liver carcinoma and hepatitis B virus infection.

This chain links TRBV11-2 with TRBJ2-7; D is possibly TRBD1 (5 bases). The germline gives CDR1 SGHAT, CDR2 FQNNGV. Trimming cost V 1 base and J 4 bases, with 20 bases left between them. The CDR3 has 17 residues. The CDR3 sequence is CASSLVKLSRVGYEQYF. CDR3 nucleotides: TGTGCCAGCAGCTTAGTAAAATTATCCAGGGTAGGTTACGAGCAGTACTTC.

About this clonotype itself: The junction departs from germline at one end; a sequencing error may be responsible. J is TRBJ1-2 and V is TRBV6-2 or TRBV6-3; the D is unclear. Per the germline V gene, CDR1 is MNHEY and CDR2 is SVGEGT. This CDR3 is 12 amino acids long. CDR3 region: CACRRGGYDYTF. In DNA form, the CDR3 reads TGTGCCTGCAGAAGAGGTGGCTATGACTACACCTTC.

The chain joins TRBV28 to TRBJ2-7; the match to TRBD2 covers 9 bases. The germline CDR1 and CDR2 sequences are MDHEN and SYDVKM. This CDR3 is 15 amino acids long. V lost 5 bases and J lost 0; bases outside the gene matches: 5. The CDR3 here is CASSRLAAISYEQYF. As DNA, the CDR3 is TGTGCCAGCAGTAGACTAGCGGCCATCTCCTACGAGCAGTACTTC.

This clonotype has a count of ten or more. The genes are TRBV11-3 and TRBJ2-2, with 10 bases lining up with TRBD2. With 5 bases clipped from V and 5 bases from J, the junction kept 14 bases outside the gene matches. Germline CDR1 SGHNT, CDR2 YENEEA. The CDR3 covers 18 residues. The CDR3 is CASSHRFTSGTGTGELFF. CDR3 nucleotides: TGTGCCAGCAGCCACAGATTCACTAGCGGGACTGGGACCGGGGAGCTGTTTTTT.

Turning to this clonotype: A much larger clonotype is one base distant, so this may be a read error. This chain uses TRBV4-1 with TRBJ2-5, with unresolved D. The CDR3 runs 15 residues. From germline, CDR1 is MGHRA and CDR2 YSYEKL. V was cut by 2 bases and J by 2 bases, with 12 bases left in between. In DNA form, the CDR3 reads TGCGCCAGCAGCCAACACGATAGCAGACAAGAGACCCAGTACTTC. It encodes CASSQHDSRQETQYF.

With regard to this clonotype: This may come from a read error, since a much larger clone is one base off. This sequence joins TRBV12-3 or TRBV12-4 and TRBJ2-7; tentative D call: TRBD2 (6 bases). CDR3 length: 14 amino acids. The V end lost 6 bases, the J end lost 4 bases, and 16 bases lay between the germline ends. CDR3 DNA sequence: TGTGCCAGCAGGTCCCAAGAAGGGAGGTACGAGCAGTACTTC. Its translation: CASRSQEGRYEQYF.

To note about this clonotype: A single base separates this from a much larger clone, so it may be a read error. V gene TRBV29-1 combines with J gene TRBJ2-6; no reliable D call. CDR1 and CDR2 (germline): SQVTM, ANQGSEA. The CDR3 extends over 15 amino acids. CDR3 sequence (DNA): TGCAGCGTTGAAGATTACCGGGCTGGGACCAACGTCCTGACTTTC. This encodes CSVEDYRAGTNVLTF.

A word on this clonotype: A read error may explain this, as a much larger clone is one base away. The chain links TRBV29-1 to TRBJ2-5; D is tentatively TRBD1 or TRBD2 (5 bases each). V was trimmed by 4 bases and J by 1 base, leaving 22 bases between them. CDR1 and CDR2 (germline): SQVTM, ANQGSEA. The length of the CDR3 is 17 residues. CDR3 sequence: CSVGDLYSTGLQETQYF. CDR3 sequence (DNA): TGCAGCGTTGGAGACCTTTACTCTACGGGGCTCCAAGAGACCCAGTACTTC.

Turning to this clonotype: One end of the junction is discordant with germline, which a read error may explain. The chain links TRBV14 to TRBJ2-1; weak D call: TRBD2 (5 bases). Germline lookup yields CDR1 SGHDN and CDR2 FVKESK. This CDR3 contains 15 residues. CDR3 nucleotides: TGTGCCGGCAGCCAACGGCGGGCAACCTACAATGAGCAATTCTTC. It is translated as CAGSQRRATYNEQFF.